This TCR beta chain was captured by sequencing in a study of blood T cell repertoires in COVID-19. Germline V gene sequence: CDR1 SGHRS, CDR2 YFSETQ. V lost 3 bases to trimming and J lost 4 bases; unmatched junction nucleotides: 3. The CDR3 is made up of 14 amino acids. Measured with immunoSEQ multiplex PCR; TCRdb has only the in-frame clones, and not every one. The data show over 200,000 clones, with about 85% seen just once and approximately 18% held by the top ten. The chain combines TRBV5-1 with TRBJ1-4; 7 positions agree with TRBD1. Sequenced input: PBMCs or T cells enriched from blood (not recorded which). The receptor comes from a man aged 35-49 years who had recovered from COVID-19. CDR3 protein: CASSWTGSNEKLFF. The CDR3 DNA sequence: TGCGCCAGCAGCTGGACAGGAAGTAATGAAAAACTGTTTTTT.